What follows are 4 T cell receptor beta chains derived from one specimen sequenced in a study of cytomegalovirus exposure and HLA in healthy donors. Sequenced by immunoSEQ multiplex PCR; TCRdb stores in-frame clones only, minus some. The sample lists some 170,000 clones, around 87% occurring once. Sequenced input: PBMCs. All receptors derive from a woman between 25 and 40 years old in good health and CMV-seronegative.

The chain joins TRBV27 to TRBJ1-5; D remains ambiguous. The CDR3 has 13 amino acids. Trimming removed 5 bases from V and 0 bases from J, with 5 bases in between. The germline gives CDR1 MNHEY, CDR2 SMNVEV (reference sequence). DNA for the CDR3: TGTGCCAGCAGTCACTTTAGCAATCAGCCCCAGCATTTT. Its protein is CASSHFSNQPQHF.

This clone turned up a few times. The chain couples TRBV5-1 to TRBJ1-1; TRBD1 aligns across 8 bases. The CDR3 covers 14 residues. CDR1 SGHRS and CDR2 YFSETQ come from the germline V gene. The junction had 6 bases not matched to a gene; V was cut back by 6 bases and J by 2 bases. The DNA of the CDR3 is TGCGCCAGCACCCCAGGGGGCGAAAACACTGAAGCTTTCTTT. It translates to CASTPGGENTEAFF.

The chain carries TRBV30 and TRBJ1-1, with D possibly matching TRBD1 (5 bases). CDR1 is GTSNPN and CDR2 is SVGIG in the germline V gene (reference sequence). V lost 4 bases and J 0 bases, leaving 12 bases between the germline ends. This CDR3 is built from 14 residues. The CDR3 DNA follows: TGTGCCTGGAAGTCAGGGACTCTGAACACTGAAGCTTTCTTT. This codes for CAWKSGTLNTEAFF. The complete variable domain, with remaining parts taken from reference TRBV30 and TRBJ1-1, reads SQTIHQWPATLVQPVGSPLSLECTVEGTSNPNLYWYRQAAGRGLQLLFYSVGIGQISSEVPQNLSASRPQDRQFILSSKKLLLSDSGFYLCAWKSGTLNTEAFFGQGTRLTVV.

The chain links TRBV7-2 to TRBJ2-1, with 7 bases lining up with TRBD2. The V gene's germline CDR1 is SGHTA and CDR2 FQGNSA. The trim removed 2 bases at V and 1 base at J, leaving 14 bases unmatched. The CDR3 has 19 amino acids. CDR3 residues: CASSLRDPGGLGSYNEQFF. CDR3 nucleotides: TGTGCCAGCAGCTTACGGGATCCGGGCGGACTAGGTTCCTACAATGAGCAGTTCTTC.